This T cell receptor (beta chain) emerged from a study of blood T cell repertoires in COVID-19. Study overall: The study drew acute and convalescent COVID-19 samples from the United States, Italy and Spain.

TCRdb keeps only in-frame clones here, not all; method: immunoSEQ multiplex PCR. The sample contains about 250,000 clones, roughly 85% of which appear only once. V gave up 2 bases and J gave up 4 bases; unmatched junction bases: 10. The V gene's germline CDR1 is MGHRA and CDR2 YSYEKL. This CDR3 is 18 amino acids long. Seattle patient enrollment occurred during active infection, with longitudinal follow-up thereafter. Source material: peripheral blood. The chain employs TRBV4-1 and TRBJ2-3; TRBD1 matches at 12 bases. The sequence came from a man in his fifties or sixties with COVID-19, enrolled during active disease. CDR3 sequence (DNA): TGCGCCAGCAGCCAAAACGGGGGACAGGGGGCGCGAGCAGATACGCAGTATTTT. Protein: CASSQNGGQGARADTQYF.